This TCR beta chain was sequenced for a study of shared clonotypes between healthy human individuals. Germline values: CDR1 ENHRY, CDR2 SYGVKD. The CDR3 contains 14 residues. V was pared by 7 bases and J by 5 bases, with 18 bases between. On this clone itself: Its antigen remains unidentified.

The donors, healthy adults who were HIV-negative, had experienced no recent acute infections or vaccinations. Overall study results and limits: It was expected that sequencing depth would affect clonotype sharing among donors.

Data came from immunoSEQ multiplex PCR; TCRdb stores just in-frame clones and leaves some out. The sample yields about 510,000 clones, 60% to 80% seen once. The clonotype originates from a woman aged 40 to 49 in good health. Some clones in this sample may be carry-over from other donors' samples. V usage is TRBV10-3 and J usage is TRBJ2-7, with D possibly being TRBD2 (6 bases). The sample comprised PBMCs. CDR3 coding DNA: TGTGCCATCAAAGCTGGCGGGAAAATCGACGAGCAGTACTTC. Protein sequence: CAIKAGGKIDEQYF.